This T cell receptor (beta chain) is from a study of identical twins (dated by TCRdb to the mid-2010s). Looking at the study overall: To test whether fetal clonotypes persist, the study used deep sequencing on TCR alpha and beta repertoires from monozygotic twins, unrelated adults of various ages, and cord blood. To rule out contamination, the twin experiments were replicated at different times with different library preparation protocols.

This clonotype showed up many times. The clone's antigen remains unknown. No base-level quality is on record; no much larger clone is a single base apart. Findings and caveats that apply to the study as a whole: Because the same donors could not be followed over many years, the conclusions relied on cross-sectional statistical analysis. Fewer insertions were carried by abundant cord blood beta clonotypes; a weaker similar trend was observed in young adult naive repertoires, while no such trend was observed in memory repertoires. In monozygotic twins, out-of-frame TCR alpha sharing was systematically underestimated by recombination models, although the models agreed with sharing between unrelated individuals. Compared with coincidental sharing between unrelated individuals, out-of-frame TCR alpha sequences shared between twins had an excess of sequences with low generation probability. A weaker excess of twin sharing was found in beta out-of-frame sequences because the signal-to-noise ratio was lowered by fewer shared sequences. Zero-insertion analyses could be partly confounded by invariant T cells such as MAIT and iNKT, though diverse VJ usage argued against such confounding for most clonotypes.

The germline V gene supplies CDR1 LGHNA and CDR2 YNFKEQ. Taken from cysteine to phenylalanine, the CDR3 has 15 residues. Only the CDR3 portion is preserved as DNA: 45 bases, with reading frame beginning at the first base. V loses 2 bases at its end and J loses 5 bases; junction bases beyond the gene matches: 4. Every donor was a healthy Caucasian. The twin cohort comprised three pairs of female monozygotic twins, all aged about 18 to 30 years. The RNA used for TCR libraries was isolated from peripheral blood mononuclear cells. The library was made by 5' RACE. The sequencer listed for this sample is Illumina HiSeq 2000. A universal primer binding site was added through template switching, and the final cDNA carried a unique molecular identifier so that TCR cDNA molecules could be counted accurately. First-strand cDNA for TCR alpha and beta chains was synthesized from specific primers in the conserved constant-segment region. Each cDNA library was double barcoded, with a SMART-Mk sample barcode plus Illumina barcodes, to control for contamination. TruSeq adapter sequences and Illumina sample barcodes were added in two successive PCR steps. TCR alpha and beta cDNA libraries were sequenced on the Illumina HiSeq platform with custom primers. In the authors' own workflow: MiGEC was used to process raw reads and extract unique molecular identifiers, and MiXCR was used to find CDR3 positions. Recombination models were inferred per individual with the repgenHMM and IGoR tools using an EM algorithm. The tcR package in R was used for shared clonotype analysis, with sharing normalized by the product of cloneset sizes. Out-of-frame nonproductive sequences were analyzed to study raw recombination free of thymic and clonal selection effects. TCRdb handled the public reads itself, with Q25 trimming in fastp and clone calling in MiXCR, and kept productive beta chains. All rows with the same CDR3 protein become a single entry with the most common DNA and genes. TCRdb, not the authors, supplied the V and J calls. A total of roughly 630,000 distinct CDR3 sequences appear in this sample, about 7% of them only once. The ten largest clones take up roughly 1.6% of the sample.

These data were also reused for a study on yellow fever vaccine responses in identical twins. Per that second paper: The authors reported that the T cell response to vaccination in identical twins appeared partly convergent and partly personalized. In the study, vaccine-responding T cell clones were precisely tracked in identical twins.

The V and J segments used are TRBV4-2 and TRBJ2-3; the central 10 bases match TRBD2. Specimen: PBMCs. The TCR comes from a woman aged 18-30 years in good health. The CDR3 region has the sequence CASSQRAGGEDTQYF. The DNA reads as follows: TGTGCCAGCAGCCAAAGAGCGGGGGGGGAAGATACGCAGTATTTT.